The clone carrying this TCR beta chain was counted ten times or more. The antigen is unknown. This sample stems from a study of molecular identifiers for immune sequencing clone quantification. Study in general: With replicates, the RNA of about 21,000 or 97,000 naive CD8 cells was split five ways and four were sequenced.

Study conclusions and caveats: Among effectors, clones above 20 RNA copies held over 97% of molecules; among naive cells, under 1%.

In TCRdb, the PCR reads were re-called with MiXCR into one record per CDR3 protein. The table records 70,000 to 95,000 distinct CDR3 sequences, around 17% of them present only once. Sequenced: naive CD8+ T cells from blood, with Jurkat cell RNA spiked in. Stated subset: FACS-sorted CD8+CD4-CCR7+CD45RA+ naive T cells. The TCR was taken from a human donor in good health. Some libraries in this study had Jurkat cell RNA spiked in.

The CDR3 spells CASSLWGFGQGGTEAFF. Here the CDR3 DNA reads TGTGCCAGCAGCTTGTGGGGTTTCGGACAGGGGGGCACTGAAGCTTTCTTT. The V call is TRBV5-6, the J call TRBJ1-1, with TRBD1 identical over 10 bases. Germline V lookup: CDR1 SGHDT, CDR2 YYEEEE. The CDR3 contains 17 residues. J gave up 4 bases and V 1 base, and 10 bases lay outside the gene matches. Looking up the rest from reference TRBV5-6 and TRBJ1-1 gives the full variable domain: DAGVTQSPTHLIKTRGQQVTLRCSPKSGHDTVSWYQQALGQGPQFIFQYYEEEERQRGNFPDRFSGHQFPNYSSELNVNALLLGDSALYLCASSLWGFGQGGTEAFFGQGTRLTVV.